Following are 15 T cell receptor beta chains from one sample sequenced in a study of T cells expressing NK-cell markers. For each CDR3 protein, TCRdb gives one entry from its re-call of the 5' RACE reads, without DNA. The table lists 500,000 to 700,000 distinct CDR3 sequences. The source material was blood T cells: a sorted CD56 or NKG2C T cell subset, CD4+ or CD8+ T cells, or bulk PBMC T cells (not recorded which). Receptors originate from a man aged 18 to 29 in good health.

The chain's CDR3 is CSVGGVQGITEAFF. This rearrangement joins TRBV29-1 to TRBJ1-1; checking the TCRdb D call of TRBD1 is not possible without DNA. Germline CDR1 reads SQVTM; CDR2 reads ANQGSEA. The CDR3 is 14 amino acids.

The chain's CDR3 is CASSLMSGRYYNEQFF. The chain links TRBV27 to TRBJ2-1. The germline V gene has CDR1 MNHEY and CDR2 SMNVEV (reference sequence). This CDR3 spans 16 amino acids.

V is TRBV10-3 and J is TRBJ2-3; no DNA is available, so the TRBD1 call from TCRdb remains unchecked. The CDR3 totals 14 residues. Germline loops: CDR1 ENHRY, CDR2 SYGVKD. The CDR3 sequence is CAISDAMGGDTQYF.

This chain's CDR3 is CAITGQGGSGANVLTF. This chain uses TRBV10-3 with TRBJ2-6; the TRBD1 assignment by TCRdb is unverifiable without DNA. From germline, CDR1 is ENHRY and CDR2 SYGVKD. The length of the CDR3 is 16 residues.

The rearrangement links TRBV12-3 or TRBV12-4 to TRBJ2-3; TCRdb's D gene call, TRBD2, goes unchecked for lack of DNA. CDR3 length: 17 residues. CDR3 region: CASTVPAGTSGTDTQYF.

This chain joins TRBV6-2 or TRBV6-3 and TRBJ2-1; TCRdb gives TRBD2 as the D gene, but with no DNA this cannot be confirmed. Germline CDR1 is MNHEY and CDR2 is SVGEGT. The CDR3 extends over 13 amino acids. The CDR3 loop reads CASSYSSGLWQFF.

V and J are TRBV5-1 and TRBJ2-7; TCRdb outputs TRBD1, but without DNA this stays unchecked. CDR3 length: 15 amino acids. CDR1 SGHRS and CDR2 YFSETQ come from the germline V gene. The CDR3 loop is CASSLMGTGFYEQYF. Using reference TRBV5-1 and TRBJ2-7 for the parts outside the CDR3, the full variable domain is KAGVTQTPRYLIKTRGQQVTLSCSPISGHRSVSWYQQTPGQGLQFLFEYFSETQRNKGNFPGRFSGRQFSNSRSEMNVSTLELGDSALYLCASSLMGTGFYEQYFGPGTRLTVT.

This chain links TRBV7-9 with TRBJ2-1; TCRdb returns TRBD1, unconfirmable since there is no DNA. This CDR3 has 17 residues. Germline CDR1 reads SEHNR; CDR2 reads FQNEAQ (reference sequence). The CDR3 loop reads CASSSGTGGFDRDEQFF.

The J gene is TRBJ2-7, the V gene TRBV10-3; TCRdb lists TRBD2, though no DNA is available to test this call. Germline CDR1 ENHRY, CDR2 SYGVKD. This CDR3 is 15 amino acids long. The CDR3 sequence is CAITQTSGSSYEQYF.

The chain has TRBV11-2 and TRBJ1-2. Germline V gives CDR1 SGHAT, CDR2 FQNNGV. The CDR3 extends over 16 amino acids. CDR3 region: CASSPNRRISNYGYTF.

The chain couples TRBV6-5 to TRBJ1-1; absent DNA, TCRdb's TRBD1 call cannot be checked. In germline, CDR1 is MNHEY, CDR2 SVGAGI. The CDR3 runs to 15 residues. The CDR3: CASSYSGGTWAEAFF.

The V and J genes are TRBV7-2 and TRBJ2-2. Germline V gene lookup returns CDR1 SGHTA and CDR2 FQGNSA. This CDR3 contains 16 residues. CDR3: CASSRTHMPNTGELFF.

This CDR3 is CSVGTVQETQYF. The chain recombines TRBV29-1 with TRBJ2-5; TCRdb picks TRBD2, but there is no DNA to check that call. Looked up from germline, CDR1 is SQVTM and CDR2 is ANQGSEA. CDR3 length: 12 residues.

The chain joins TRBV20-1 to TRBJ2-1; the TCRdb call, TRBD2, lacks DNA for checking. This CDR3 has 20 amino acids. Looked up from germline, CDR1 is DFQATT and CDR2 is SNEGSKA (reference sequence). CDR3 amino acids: CSARYPFGLAGGISYNEQFF.

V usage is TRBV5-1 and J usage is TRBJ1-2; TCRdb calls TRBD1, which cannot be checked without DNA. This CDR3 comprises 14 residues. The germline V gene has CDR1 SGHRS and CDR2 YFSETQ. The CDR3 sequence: CASSPGRGQGGYTF.